Listed here are 6 T cell receptor beta chains from one sample, sequenced in a study of cytomegalovirus exposure and HLA in healthy donors. Researchers ran the PCR with 60 Vbeta and 13 Jbeta primers. Some clones are missing from TCRdb's copy, which holds only in-frame ones; the method was immunoSEQ multiplex PCR. The table lists 250,000 to 300,000 clones, 80% to 95% of them singletons. The sample was PBMCs. The receptor source for this set is a girl aged 2 to 10 in good health and CMV-seronegative.

V is TRBV9 and J is TRBJ2-1; 8 nucleotides agree with TRBD2. With 6 bases clipped from V and 5 bases from J, the junction kept 16 bases outside the gene matches. The germline V gene has CDR1 SGDLS and CDR2 YYNGEE. The CDR3 consists of 17 residues. CDR3 DNA sequence: TGTGCCAGCACCCCGGGAGGGGCGGGGGCCCCCCACAATGAGCAGTTCTTC. Translating it yields CASTPGGAGAPHNEQFF.

The chain employs TRBV4-1 and TRBJ2-7; D is ambiguous. CDR1 and CDR2 from the germline V gene are MGHRA and YSYEKL. The CDR3 has 16 amino acids. The V gene lost 1 base and the J gene lost 6 bases, with 19 bases spanning the gap. The CDR3 sequence: CASSQAVNDLTAEQYF. In DNA, the CDR3 is TGCGCCAGCAGCCAAGCGGTGAACGACTTAACTGCCGAGCAGTACTTC.

The J gene is TRBJ2-2, the V gene TRBV7-3, with a tentative D call TRBD1 (6 bases). This CDR3 is 14 amino acids long. The V and J ends lost 5 bases and 4 bases respectively, with 11 bases between them. Looked up from germline, CDR1 is SGHTA and CDR2 is FQGTGA. The DNA for the CDR3 is TGTGCCAGCAGCCCTACAGGGATCACCGGGGAGCTGTTTTTT. Translated, it gives CASSPTGITGELFF.

Only one count was recorded for this clone. The same CDR3 arises from other DNA sequences in this sample as well. This chain joins TRBV18 and TRBJ1-1; weak D call: TRBD1 (6 bases). The CDR3 extends over 17 amino acids. Germline V gene data show CDR1 as KGHSH and CDR2 as LQKENI. V lost 3 bases and J lost 4, with 21 bases in between. CDR3 in DNA: TGTGCCAGCTCACCGCCCCGGGCAGGGGCATGGGCCACTGAAGCTTTCTTT. It specifies CASSPPRAGAWATEAFF.

V gene TRBV7-2 combines with J gene TRBJ2-1, with D unclear. CDR1 is SGHTA and CDR2 is FQGNSA in the germline V gene. This CDR3 comprises 16 residues. V was cut by 1 base and J by 2 bases, with 12 bases left in between. The CDR3 is CASSLGVAEPYNEQFF. DNA for the CDR3: TGTGCCAGCAGCTTAGGGGTAGCAGAACCCTACAATGAGCAGTTCTTC.

The chain links TRBV23-1 to TRBJ1-3, with D unresolved. TRBV23-1 is labeled an ORF, and its function is uncertain. With 8 bases removed from V and 3 bases from J, the gap between germline ends came to 8 bases. The CDR3 contains 12 residues. CDR3 sequence: CASAYHGNTIYF. In nucleotides, the CDR3 is TGCGCCAGCGCCTACCATGGAAACACCATATATTTT.